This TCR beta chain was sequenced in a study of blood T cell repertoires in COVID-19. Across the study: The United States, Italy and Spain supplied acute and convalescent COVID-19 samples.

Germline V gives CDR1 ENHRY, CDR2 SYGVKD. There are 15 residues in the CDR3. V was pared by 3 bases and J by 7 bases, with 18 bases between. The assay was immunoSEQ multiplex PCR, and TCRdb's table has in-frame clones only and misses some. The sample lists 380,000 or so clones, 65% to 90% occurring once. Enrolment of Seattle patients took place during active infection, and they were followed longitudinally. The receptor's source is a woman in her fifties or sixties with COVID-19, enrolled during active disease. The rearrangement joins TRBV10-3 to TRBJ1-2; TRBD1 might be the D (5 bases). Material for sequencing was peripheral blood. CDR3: CAISEVGLYMGGYTF. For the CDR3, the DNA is TGTGCCATCAGTGAAGTGGGACTGTATATGGGTGGCTACACCTTC.